Below, one T cell receptor (beta chain) is given with its context. These data originate in a study of blood T cell repertoires in COVID-19. Study-level background: Italy, Spain and the United States were the sources of the convalescent and acute COVID-19 samples.

The CDR3 is 17 amino acids. The junction had 11 bases not matched to a gene; V was cut back by 5 bases and J by 4 bases. Germline CDR1 is SGHNT and CDR2 is YENEEA. Assay: immunoSEQ multiplex PCR; the TCRdb copy retains only in-frame clones and omits some. The sample shows 130,000 or so clones, 85% to 90% of them seen only once. The sequenced material came from peripheral blood. V and J are TRBV11-3 and TRBJ1-2, with 12 bases matching TRBD1. The TCR was taken from a man in his forties or fifties with acute or convalescent COVID-19. CDR3 loop: CASSVSGTGGASYGYTF. The CDR3 coding sequence is TGTGCCAGCAGCGTCTCCGGGACAGGGGGCGCAAGCTATGGCTACACCTTC.